This T cell receptor beta chain was recorded in a study of blood T cell repertoires in COVID-19. Assay: immunoSEQ multiplex PCR; the TCRdb copy retains only in-frame clones and omits some. The sample records around 330,000 clones, approximately 81% being singletons. V shed 7 bases and J 4 bases; nucleotides not matched to a gene: 20. This CDR3 spans 18 amino acids. The V gene's germline CDR1 is MDHEN and CDR2 SYDVKM. Sequenced sample: PBMCs or T cells enriched from blood (not recorded which). This TCR was recovered from a woman aged 30 to 39 who had been exposed to COVID-19. This chain connects TRBV28 to TRBJ1-2, with TRBD1 matching over 8 bases. The CDR3 sequence is CASTLGLRGQAVIYGYTF. The CDR3 coding sequence is TGTGCCAGCACTCTCGGTCTGCGGGGACAGGCGGTAATCTATGGCTACACCTTC.